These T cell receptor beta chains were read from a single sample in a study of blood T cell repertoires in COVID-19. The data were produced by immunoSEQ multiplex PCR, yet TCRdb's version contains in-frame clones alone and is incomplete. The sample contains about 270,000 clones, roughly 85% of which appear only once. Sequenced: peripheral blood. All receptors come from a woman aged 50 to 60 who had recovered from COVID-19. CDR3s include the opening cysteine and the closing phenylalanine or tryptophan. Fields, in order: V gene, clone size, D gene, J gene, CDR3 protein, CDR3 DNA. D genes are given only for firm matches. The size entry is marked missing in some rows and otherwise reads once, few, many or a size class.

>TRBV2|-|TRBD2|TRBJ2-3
CASSRSGGLSTDTQYF
TGTGCCAGCAGCCGCTCGGGGGGTCTTAGCACAGATACGCAGTATTTT
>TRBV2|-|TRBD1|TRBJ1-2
CASSVGQGDYGYTF
TGTGCCAGCAGTGTTGGACAGGGGGATTACGGCTACACCTTC
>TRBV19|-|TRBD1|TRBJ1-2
CASSPQTGEESYTF
TGTGCCAGTAGTCCACAGACAGGGGAAGAGAGCTACACCTTC
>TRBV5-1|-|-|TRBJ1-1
CASRVQGNTEAFF
TGCGCCAGCAGGGTCCAGGGGAACACTGAAGCTTTCTTT
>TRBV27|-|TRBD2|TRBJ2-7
CASSLSWRGTYEQYF
TGTGCCAGCAGTTTATCGTGGCGGGGGACCTACGAGCAGTACTTC
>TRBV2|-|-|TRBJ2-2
CASSEETANTGELFF
TGTGCCAGCAGTGAGGAAACAGCGAACACCGGGGAGCTGTTTTTT
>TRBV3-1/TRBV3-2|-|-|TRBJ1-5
CASSQIQDELPQHF
TGTGCCAGCAGCCAAATACAGGACGAGTTGCCCCAGCATTTT
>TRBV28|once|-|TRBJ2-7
CASSLSHKSYEQYF
TGTGCCAGCAGTTTATCCCACAAGTCCTACGAGCAGTACTTC
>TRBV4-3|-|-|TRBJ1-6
CASSQEGGRVASPLHF
TGCGCCAGCAGCCAAGAGGGAGGGAGGGTTGCTTCACCCCTCCACTTT
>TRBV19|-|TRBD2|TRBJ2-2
CASSPPGLAGANTGELFF
TGTGCCAGTAGTCCTCCGGGACTAGCGGGGGCGAACACCGGGGAGCTGTTTTTT
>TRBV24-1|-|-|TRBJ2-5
CATSDPEVGGMETQYF
TGTGCCACCAGTGACCCCGAGGTTGGAGGGATGGAGACCCAGTACTTC
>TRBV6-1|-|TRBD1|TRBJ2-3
CASSETPGQGPDTQYF
TGTGCCAGCAGTGAGACTCCGGGACAGGGGCCAGATACGCAGTATTTT
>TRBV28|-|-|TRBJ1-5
CASEILNQPQHF
TGTGCCAGCGAGATCCTCAATCAGCCCCAGCATTTT
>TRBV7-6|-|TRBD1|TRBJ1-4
CASSLTGGVFEKLFF
TGTGCCAGCAGCTTGACAGGGGGAGTGTTTGAAAAACTGTTTTTT
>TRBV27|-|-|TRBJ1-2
CASSLVRGGGYTF
TGTGCCAGCAGTTTAGTTCGTGGTGGCGGCTACACCTTC